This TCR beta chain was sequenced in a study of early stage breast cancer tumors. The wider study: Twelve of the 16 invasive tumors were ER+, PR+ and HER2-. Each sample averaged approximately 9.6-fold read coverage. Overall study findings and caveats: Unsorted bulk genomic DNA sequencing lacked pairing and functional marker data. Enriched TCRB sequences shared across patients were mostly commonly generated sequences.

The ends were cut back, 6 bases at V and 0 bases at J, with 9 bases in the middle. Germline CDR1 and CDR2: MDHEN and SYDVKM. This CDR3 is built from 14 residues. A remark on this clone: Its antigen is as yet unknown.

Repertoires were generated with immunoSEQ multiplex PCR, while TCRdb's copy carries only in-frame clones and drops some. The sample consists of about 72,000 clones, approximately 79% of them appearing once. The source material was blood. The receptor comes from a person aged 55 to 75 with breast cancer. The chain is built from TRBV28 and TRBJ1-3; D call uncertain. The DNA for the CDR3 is TGTGCCAGCAGAGTGACAAGCTCTGGAAACACCATATATTTT. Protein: CASRVTSSGNTIYF.